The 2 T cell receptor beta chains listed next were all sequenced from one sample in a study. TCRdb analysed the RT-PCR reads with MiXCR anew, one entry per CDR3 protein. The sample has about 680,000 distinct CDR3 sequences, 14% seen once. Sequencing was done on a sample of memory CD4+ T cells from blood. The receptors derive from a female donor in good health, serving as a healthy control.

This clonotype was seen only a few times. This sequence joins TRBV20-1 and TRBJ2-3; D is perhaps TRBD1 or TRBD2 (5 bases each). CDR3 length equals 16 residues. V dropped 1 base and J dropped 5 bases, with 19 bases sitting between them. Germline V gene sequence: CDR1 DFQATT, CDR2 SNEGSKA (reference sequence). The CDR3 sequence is CSARVSAIPGGDTQYF. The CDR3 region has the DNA TGCAGTGCTAGAGTTAGCGCCATCCCTGGGGGAGATACGCAGTATTTT.

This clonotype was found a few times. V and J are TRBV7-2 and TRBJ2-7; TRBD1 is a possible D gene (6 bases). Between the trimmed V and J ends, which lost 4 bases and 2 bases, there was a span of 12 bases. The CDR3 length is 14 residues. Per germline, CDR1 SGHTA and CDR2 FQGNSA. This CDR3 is CASSYTGQTYEQYF. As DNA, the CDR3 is TGTGCCAGCAGCTACACAGGACAGACCTACGAGCAGTACTTC.